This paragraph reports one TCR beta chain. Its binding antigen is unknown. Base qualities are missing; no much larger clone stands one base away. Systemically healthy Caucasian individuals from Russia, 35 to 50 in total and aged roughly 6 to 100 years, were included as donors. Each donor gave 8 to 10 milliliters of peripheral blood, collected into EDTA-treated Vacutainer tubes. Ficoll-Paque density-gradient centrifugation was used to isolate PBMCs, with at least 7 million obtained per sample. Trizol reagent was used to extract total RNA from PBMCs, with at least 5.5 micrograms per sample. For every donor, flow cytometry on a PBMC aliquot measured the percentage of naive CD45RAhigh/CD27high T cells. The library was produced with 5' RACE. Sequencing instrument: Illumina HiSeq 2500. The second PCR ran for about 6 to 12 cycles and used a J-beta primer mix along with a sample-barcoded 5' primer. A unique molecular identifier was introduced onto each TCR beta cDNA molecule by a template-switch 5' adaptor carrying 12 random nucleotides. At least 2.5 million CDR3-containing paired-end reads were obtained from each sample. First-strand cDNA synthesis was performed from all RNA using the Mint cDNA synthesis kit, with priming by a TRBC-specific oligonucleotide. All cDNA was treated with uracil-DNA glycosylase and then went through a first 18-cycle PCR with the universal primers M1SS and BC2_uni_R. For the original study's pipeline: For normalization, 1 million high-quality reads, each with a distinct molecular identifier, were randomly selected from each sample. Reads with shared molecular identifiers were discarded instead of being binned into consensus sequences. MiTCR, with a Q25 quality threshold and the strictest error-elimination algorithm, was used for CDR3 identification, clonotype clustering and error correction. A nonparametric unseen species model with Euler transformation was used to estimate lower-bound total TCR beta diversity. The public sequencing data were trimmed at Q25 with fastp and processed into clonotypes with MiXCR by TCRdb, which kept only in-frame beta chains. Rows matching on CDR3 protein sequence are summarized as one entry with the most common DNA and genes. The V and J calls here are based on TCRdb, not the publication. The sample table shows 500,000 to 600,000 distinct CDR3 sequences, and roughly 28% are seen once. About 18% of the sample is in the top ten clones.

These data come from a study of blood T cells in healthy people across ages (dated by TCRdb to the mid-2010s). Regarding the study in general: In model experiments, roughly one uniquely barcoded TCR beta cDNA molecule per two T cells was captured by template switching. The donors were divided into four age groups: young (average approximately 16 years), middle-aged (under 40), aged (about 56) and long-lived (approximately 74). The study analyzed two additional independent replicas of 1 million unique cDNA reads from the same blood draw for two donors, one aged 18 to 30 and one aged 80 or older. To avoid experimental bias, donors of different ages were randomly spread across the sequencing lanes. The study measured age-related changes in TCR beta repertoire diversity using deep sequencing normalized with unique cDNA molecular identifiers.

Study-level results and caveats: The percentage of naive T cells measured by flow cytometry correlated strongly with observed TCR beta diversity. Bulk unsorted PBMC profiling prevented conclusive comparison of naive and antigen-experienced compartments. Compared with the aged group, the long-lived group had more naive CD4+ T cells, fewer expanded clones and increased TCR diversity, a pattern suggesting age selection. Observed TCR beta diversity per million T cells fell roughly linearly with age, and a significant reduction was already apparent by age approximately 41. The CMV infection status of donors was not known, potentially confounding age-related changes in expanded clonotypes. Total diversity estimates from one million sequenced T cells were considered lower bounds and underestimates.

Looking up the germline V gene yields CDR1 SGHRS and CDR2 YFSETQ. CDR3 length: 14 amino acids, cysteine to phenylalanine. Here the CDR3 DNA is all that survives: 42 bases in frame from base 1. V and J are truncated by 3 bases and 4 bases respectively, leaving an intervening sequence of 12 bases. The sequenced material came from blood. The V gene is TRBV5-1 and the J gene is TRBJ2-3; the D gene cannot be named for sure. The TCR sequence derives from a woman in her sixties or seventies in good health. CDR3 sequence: CASSSMGHPDTQYF. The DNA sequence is TGCGCCAGCAGCTCAATGGGTCATCCAGATACGCAGTATTTT.